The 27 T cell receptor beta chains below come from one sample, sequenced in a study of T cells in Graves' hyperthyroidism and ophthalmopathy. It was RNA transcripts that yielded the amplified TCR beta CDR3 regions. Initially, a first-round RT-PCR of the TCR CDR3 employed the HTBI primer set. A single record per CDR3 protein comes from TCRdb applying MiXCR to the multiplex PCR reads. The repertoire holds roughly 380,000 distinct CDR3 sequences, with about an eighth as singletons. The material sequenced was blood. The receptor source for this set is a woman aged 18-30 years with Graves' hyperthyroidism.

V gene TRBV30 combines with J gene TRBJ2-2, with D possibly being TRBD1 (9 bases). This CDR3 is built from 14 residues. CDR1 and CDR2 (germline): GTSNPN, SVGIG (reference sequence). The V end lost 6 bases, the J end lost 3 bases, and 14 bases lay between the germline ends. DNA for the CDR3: TGTGCCTGTAGCGGGACAGGGTACACCGGGGAGCTGTTTTTT. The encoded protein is CACSGTGYTGELFF.

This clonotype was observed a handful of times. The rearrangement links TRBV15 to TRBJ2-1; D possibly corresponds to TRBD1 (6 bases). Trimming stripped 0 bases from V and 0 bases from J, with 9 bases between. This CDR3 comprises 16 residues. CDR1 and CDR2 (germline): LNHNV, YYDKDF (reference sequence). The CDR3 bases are TGTGCCACCAGCAGAGATCTACAGGGCTCCTACAATGAGCAGTTCTTC. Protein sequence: CATSRDLQGSYNEQFF.

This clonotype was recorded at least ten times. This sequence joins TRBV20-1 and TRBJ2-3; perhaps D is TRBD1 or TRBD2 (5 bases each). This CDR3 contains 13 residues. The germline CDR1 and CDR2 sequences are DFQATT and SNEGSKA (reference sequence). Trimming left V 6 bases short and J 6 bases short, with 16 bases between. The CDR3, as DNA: TGCAGTGCCCGGGACGGAAGGGTGGATACGCAGTATTTT. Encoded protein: CSARDGRVDTQYF.

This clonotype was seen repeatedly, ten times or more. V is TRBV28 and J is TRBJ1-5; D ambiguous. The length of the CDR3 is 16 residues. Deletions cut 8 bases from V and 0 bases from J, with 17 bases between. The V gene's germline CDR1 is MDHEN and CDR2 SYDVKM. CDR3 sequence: CASGSTISNSNQPQHF. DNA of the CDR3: TGTGCCAGCGGATCTACGATTTCAAATAGCAATCAGCCCCAGCATTTT.

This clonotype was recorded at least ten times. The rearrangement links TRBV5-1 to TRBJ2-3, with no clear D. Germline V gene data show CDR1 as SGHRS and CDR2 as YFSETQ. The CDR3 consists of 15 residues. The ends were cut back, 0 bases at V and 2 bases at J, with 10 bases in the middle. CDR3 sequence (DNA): TGCGCCAGCAGCTTGGGGTCTACTATCACAGATACGCAGTATTTT. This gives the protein CASSLGSTITDTQYF.

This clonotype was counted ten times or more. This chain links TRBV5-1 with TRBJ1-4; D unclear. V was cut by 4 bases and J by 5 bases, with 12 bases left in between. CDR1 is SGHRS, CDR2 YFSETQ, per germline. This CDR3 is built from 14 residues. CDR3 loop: CASSAGRLNEKLFF. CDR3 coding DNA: TGCGCCAGCAGCGCCGGGAGGTTGAATGAAAAACTGTTTTTT.

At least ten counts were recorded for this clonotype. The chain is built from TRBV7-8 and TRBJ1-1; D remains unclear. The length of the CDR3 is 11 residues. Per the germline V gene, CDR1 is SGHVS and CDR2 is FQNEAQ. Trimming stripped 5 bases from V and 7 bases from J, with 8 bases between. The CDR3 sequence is CASSPGVEAFF. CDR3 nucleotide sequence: TGTGCCAGCAGCCCCGGAGTTGAAGCTTTCTTT.

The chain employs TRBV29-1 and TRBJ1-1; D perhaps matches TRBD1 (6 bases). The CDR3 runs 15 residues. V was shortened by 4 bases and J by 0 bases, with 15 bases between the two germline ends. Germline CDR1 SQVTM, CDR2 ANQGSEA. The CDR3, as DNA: TGCAGCGTTGTCTCCCAGGGGTACATGAACACTGAAGCTTTCTTT. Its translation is CSVVSQGYMNTEAFF.

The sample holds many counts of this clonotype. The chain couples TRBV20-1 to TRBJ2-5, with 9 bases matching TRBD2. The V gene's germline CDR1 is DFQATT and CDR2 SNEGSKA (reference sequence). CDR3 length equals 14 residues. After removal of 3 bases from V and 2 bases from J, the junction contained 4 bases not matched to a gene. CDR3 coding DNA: TGCAGTGCTAGTACTCTAGCGGGGCAAGAGACCCAGTACTTC. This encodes CSASTLAGQETQYF.

CDR3 DNA: TGCAGTGCTAGACAGGACAGCTTAAACACTGAAGCTTTCTTT. This gives the protein CSARQDSLNTEAFF. The chain recombines TRBV20-1 with TRBJ1-1; maybe TRBD1 (6 bases). The V end lost 2 bases, the J end lost 2 bases, and 12 bases lay between the germline ends. The length of the CDR3 is 14 residues. Germline CDR1 and CDR2: DFQATT and SNEGSKA (reference sequence).

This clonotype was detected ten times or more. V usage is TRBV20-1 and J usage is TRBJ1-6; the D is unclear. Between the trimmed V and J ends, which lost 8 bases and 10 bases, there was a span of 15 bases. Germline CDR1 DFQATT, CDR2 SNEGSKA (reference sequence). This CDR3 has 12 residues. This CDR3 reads CSHRNSLSPLHF. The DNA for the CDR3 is TGCAGTCACAGAAATTCGCTGTCACCCCTCCACTTT.

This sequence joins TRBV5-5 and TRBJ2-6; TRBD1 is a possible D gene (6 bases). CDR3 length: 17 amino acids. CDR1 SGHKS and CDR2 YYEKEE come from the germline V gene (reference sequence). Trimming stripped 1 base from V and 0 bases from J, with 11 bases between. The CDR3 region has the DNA TGTGCCAGCAGCTTGACAGGGATCAACTCTGGGGCCAACGTCCTGACTTTC. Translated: CASSLTGINSGANVLTF.

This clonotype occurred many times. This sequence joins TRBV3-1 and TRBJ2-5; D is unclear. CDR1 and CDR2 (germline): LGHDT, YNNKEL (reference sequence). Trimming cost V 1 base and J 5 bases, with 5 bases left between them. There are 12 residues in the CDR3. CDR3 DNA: TGTGCCAGCAGCCAAGGTTGGGAGACCCAGTACTTC. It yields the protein CASSQGWETQYF.

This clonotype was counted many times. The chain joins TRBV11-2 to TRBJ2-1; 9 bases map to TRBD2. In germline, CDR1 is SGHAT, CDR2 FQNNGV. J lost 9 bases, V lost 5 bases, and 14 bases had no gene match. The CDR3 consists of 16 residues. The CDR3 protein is CASSPNGIAGALEQFF. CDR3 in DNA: TGTGCCAGCAGCCCCAACGGGATAGCGGGAGCACTTGAGCAGTTCTTC. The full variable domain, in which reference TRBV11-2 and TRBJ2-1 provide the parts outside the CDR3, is EAGVAQSPRYKIIEKRQSVAFWCNPISGHATLYWYQQILGQGPKLLIQFQNNGVVDDSQLPKDRFSAERLKGVDSTLKIQPAKLEDSAVYLCASSPNGIAGALEQFFGPGTRLTVL.

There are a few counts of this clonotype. CDR3 region: CASGLMAEEKLFF. The CDR3 DNA is TGTGCTAGTGGTTTGATGGCGGAAGAAAAACTGTTTTTT. J is TRBJ1-4 and V is TRBV12-5; D ambiguous. The CDR3 sequence is 13 residues long. The germline V and J ends were trimmed by 2 bases and 8 bases, with 9 bases remaining between them. Germline V gene sequence: CDR1 LGHNT, CDR2 FRNRAP.

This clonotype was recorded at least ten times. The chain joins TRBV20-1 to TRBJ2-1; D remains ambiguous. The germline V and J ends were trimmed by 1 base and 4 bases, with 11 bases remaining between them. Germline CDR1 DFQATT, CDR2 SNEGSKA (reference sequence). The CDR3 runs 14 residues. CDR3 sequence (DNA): TGCAGTGCTAGAGTCCCACCCTCTTACAATGAGCAGTTCTTC. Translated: CSARVPPSYNEQFF.

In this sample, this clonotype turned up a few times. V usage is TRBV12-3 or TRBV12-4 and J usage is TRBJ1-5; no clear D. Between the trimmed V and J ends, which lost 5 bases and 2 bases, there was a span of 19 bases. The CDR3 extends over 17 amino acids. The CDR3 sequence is CASSMDLMGVGNQPQHF. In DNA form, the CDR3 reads TGTGCCAGCAGTATGGATTTGATGGGAGTGGGCAATCAGCCCCAGCATTTT.

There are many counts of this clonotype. In DNA, the CDR3 is TGTGCCAGCAGTTCCCCGACAGGTCAGTTCTTC. It yields the protein CASSSPTGQFF. V usage is TRBV28 and J usage is TRBJ2-1, with D tentatively TRBD1 (6 bases). Trimming pared 4 bases from V and 13 bases from J, leaving 11 bases between. This CDR3 is 11 amino acids long. Germline-derived CDR1 and CDR2 are MDHEN and SYDVKM.

The CDR3 loop is CASSRSRERAPYEQYF. CDR3 DNA sequence: TGTGCCAGCAGCCGATCGCGTGAGAGGGCTCCCTACGAGCAGTACTTC. The V and J genes are TRBV7-2 and TRBJ2-7; D might be TRBD2 (5 bases). The CDR3 loop spans 16 amino acids. V was trimmed by 5 bases and J by 2 bases, leaving 19 bases between them. The germline gives CDR1 SGHTA, CDR2 FQGNSA.

The CDR3 is CASSLDDRAAWIYF. The DNA for the CDR3 is TGTGCCAGCAGCTTAGACGACAGGGCGGCATGGATATATTTT. The chain has TRBV7-2 and TRBJ1-3; 7 nucleotides match TRBD1. With V trimmed by 1 base and J by 13 bases, 10 bases remained unmatched. CDR1 is SGHTA, CDR2 FQGNSA, per germline. The CDR3 totals 14 residues.

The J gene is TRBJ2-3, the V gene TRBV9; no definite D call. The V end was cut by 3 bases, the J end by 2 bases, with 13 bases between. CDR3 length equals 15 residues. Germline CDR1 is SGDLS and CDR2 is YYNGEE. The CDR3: CASSGLNGDTDTQYF. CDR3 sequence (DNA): TGTGCCAGCAGCGGCCTTAACGGCGACACAGATACGCAGTATTTT.

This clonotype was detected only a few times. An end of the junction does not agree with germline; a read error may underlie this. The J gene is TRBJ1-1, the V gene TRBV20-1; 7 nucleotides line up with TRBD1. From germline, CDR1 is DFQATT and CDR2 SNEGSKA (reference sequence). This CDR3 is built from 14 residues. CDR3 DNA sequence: TGCAGTGCTGTTTTACAGGGGATGAACACTGAAGCTTCCTTT. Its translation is CSAVLQGMNTEASF.

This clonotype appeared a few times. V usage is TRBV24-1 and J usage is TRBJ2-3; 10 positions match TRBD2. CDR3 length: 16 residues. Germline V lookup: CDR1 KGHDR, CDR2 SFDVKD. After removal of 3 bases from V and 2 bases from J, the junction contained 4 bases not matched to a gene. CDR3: CATSDGAGGPTDTQYF. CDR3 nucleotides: TGTGCCACCAGTGATGGAGCGGGAGGGCCCACAGATACGCAGTATTTT.

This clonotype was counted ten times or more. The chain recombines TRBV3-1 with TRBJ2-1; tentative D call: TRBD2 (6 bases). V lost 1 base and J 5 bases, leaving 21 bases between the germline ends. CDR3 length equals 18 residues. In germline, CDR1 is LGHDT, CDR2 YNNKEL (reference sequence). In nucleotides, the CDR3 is TGTGCCAGCAGCCAAGGGCTCTTTTCGGGAGTGGCGGACAATGAGCAGTTCTTC. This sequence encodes CASSQGLFSGVADNEQFF.

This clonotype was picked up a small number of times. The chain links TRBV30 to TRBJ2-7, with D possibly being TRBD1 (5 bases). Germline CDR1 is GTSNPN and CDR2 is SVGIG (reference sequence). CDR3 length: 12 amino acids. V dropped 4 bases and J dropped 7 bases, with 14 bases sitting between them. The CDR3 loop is CAWNSGLDEQYF. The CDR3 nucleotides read TGTGCCTGGAATTCAGGGTTGGATGAGCAGTACTTC.

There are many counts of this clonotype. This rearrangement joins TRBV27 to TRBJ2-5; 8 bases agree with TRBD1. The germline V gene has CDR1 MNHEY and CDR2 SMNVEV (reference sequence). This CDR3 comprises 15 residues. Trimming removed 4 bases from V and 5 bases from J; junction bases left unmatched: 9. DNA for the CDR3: TGTGCCAGCAGTTACGACAGGGGAGGAGGGGAGACCCAGTACTTC. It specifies CASSYDRGGGETQYF.

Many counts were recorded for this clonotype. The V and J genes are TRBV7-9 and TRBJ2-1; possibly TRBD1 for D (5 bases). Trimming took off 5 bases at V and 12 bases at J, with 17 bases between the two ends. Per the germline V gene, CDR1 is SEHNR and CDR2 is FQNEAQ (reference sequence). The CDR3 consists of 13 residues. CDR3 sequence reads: CASSLGSGMGQFF. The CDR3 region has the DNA TGTGCCAGCAGCCTTGGGTCAGGGATGGGGCAGTTCTTC.